These 10 T cell receptor beta chains originate from one sample sequenced in a study of cytomegalovirus exposure and HLA in healthy donors. PCR involved 60 Vbeta and 13 Jbeta primers. Only in-frame clones appear in the TCRdb table, and some are missing; sequencing was by immunoSEQ multiplex PCR. The sample holds under 150,000 clones; nearly 65% are singletons and the top ten take more than 8.5%. Sequencing used PBMCs. The receptors come from a middle-aged man in good health and CMV-seropositive.

This clone was counted between two and nine times. This chain joins TRBV6-5 and TRBJ1-6; 7 bases map to TRBD1. The CDR3 contains 16 residues. The germline V gene has CDR1 MNHEY and CDR2 SVGAGI. V dropped 0 bases and J dropped 8; count of bases not matched to a gene: 7. The CDR3 sequence: CASSYSGTDIYSPLHF. The CDR3 region has the DNA TGTGCCAGCAGTTACTCCGGGACAGACATCTATTCACCCCTCCACTTT.

The rearrangement joins TRBV29-1 to TRBJ2-1; 13 nucleotides line up with TRBD2. The CDR3 is made up of 16 amino acids. The germline gives CDR1 SQVTM, CDR2 ANQGSEA. The V gene end was trimmed by 6 bases and the J gene end by 2 bases; junction bases not matched to a gene: 7. CDR3 sequence: CSVEITSGGAYNEQFF. The CDR3 nucleotides read TGCAGCGTCGAAATAACTAGCGGGGGGGCCTACAATGAGCAGTTCTTC.

This chain connects TRBV5-1 to TRBJ2-7, with D possibly matching TRBD2 (6 bases). The germline V and J ends were trimmed by 4 bases and 0 bases, with 14 bases remaining between them. This CDR3 is 15 amino acids long. CDR1 is SGHRS, CDR2 YFSETQ, per germline. The CDR3 DNA reads as TGCGCCAGCAGCACGGGGCGGGGTAGCTCCTACGAGCAGTACTTC. Amino acids: CASSTGRGSSYEQYF.

This clone was counted between two and nine times. The gene calls are TRBV5-1 and TRBJ1-2; D possibly corresponds to TRBD1 (6 bases). The CDR3 totals 15 residues. The germline gives CDR1 SGHRS, CDR2 YFSETQ. Trimming took 1 base from V and 6 from J, leaving 16 bases between them. The CDR3 loop is CASSLTGRESDGYTF. Written as DNA, the CDR3 is TGCGCCAGCAGCTTGACAGGGAGGGAGTCGGATGGCTACACCTTC.

This rearrangement joins TRBV6-5 to TRBJ1-5; 8 positions match TRBD1. CDR1 is MNHEY and CDR2 is SVGAGI in the germline V gene. The length of the CDR3 is 14 residues. V shed 7 bases and J 7 bases; nucleotides not matched to a gene: 9. The CDR3 DNA is TGTGCCAGCAAAGGACAGGGAGTGGGCCAGCCCCAGCATTTT. This codes for CASKGQGVGQPQHF.

This rearrangement joins TRBV2 to TRBJ2-1; no clear D. The ends were cut back, 8 bases at V and 7 bases at J, with 6 bases in the middle. The CDR3 is made up of 10 amino acids. Looked up from germline, CDR1 is SNHLY and CDR2 is FYNNEI. The CDR3 DNA sequence: TGTGCCAGCCTATCTAATGAGCAGTTCTTC. Translating it yields CASLSNEQFF.

The chain combines TRBV7-3 with TRBJ2-2, with 9 bases aligning to TRBD1. Germline-derived CDR1 and CDR2 are SGHTA and FQGTGA. This CDR3 spans 15 amino acids. V was pared by 7 bases and J by 4 bases, with 7 bases of the junction left unmatched. This CDR3 reads CASNQQGAFTGELFF. Here the CDR3 DNA reads TGTGCCAGCAACCAACAGGGGGCATTCACCGGGGAGCTGTTTTTT.

The chain employs TRBV6-6 and TRBJ1-5; D is ambiguous. This CDR3 is built from 16 residues. Germline CDR1 MNHNY, CDR2 SVGAGI (reference sequence). Trimming took off 1 base at V and 0 bases at J, with 10 bases between the two ends. CDR3 bases: TGTGCCAGCAGTTACTTACAGAACCTTAGCAATCAGCCCCAGCATTTT. It is translated as CASSYLQNLSNQPQHF.

CDR3 bases: TGCGCCAGGTGCCGAGGGGACAAGATGCACAATAACTATGGCTACACCTTC. It yields the protein CARCRGDKMHNNYGYTF. The gene calls are TRBV10-1 and TRBJ1-2; D is possibly TRBD1 (6 bases). With 9 bases removed from V and 1 base from J, the gap between germline ends came to 24 bases. CDR3 length: 17 residues. CDR1 and CDR2 (germline): WNHNN, SYGVQD (reference sequence).

V usage is TRBV28 and J usage is TRBJ2-7, with D tentatively TRBD2 (6 bases). The CDR3 has 15 amino acids. Germline V gene lookup returns CDR1 MDHEN and CDR2 SYDVKM. With 1 base removed from V and 2 bases from J, the gap between germline ends came to 12 bases. The CDR3 region has the DNA TGTGCCAGCAGTTTATCCCGCGGGGTGCCCTACGAGCAGTACTTC. This gives the protein CASSLSRGVPYEQYF.